This is a list of T cell receptor beta chains from one sample in a study of human T cells and chemical hapten exposure. TCRdb re-called the RACE reads through MiXCR, storing one row per CDR3 protein. The table includes over 70,000 distinct CDR3 sequences, around 7.9% detected once. Sequencing used whole blood, obtained in connection with sensitization to the hapten diphenylcyclopropenone (DPC). The source of these receptors is a woman aged 50 to 65 with alopecia areata. Some clones in this sample may be carry-over from other donors' samples. Each CDR3 is given with its conserved first and last residue. The D gene is left open where the match is weak. Where a row states a size, it is once, few, many or the class of an expanded clone; other rows omit it.

size,J,V,length,D,CDR3,DNA
.,TRBJ2-5,TRBV7-9,11,.,CASFVGETQYF,TGTGCCAGCTTTGTGGGAGAGACCCAGTACTTC
.,TRBJ2-7,TRBV6-2/TRBV6-3,15,TRBD2,CASSTSGVYSYEQYF,TGTGCCAGCAGTACTAGCGGAGTTTACTCCTACGAGCAGTACTTC
many,TRBJ1-3,TRBV6-5,15,.,CASTGLGASGNTIYF,TGTGCCAGCACCGGACTTGGGGCCTCTGGAAACACCATATATTTT
few,TRBJ1-5,TRBV2,13,.,CASSRDRNQPQHF,TGTGCCAGCAGCCGCGACAGAAATCAGCCCCAGCATTTT
many,TRBJ2-2,TRBV24-1,15,.,CATSDQGSDTGELFF,TGTGCCACCAGTGACCAAGGGTCAGACACCGGGGAGCTGTTTTTT
few,TRBJ2-3,TRBV28,16,TRBD2,CASSLHLAGAGDTQYF,TGTGCCAGCAGTTTACATCTAGCGGGAGCGGGAGATACGCAGTATTTT
few,TRBJ2-4,TRBV13,16,.,CASSLALQGAKNIQYF,TGTGCCAGCAGCTTAGCCCTTCAAGGTGCCAAAAACATTCAGTACTTC
few,TRBJ2-3,TRBV6-1,13,.,CASSGRTGNTQYF,TGTGCCAGCAGTGGGAGGACTGGAAATACGCAGTATTTT
few,TRBJ2-7,TRBV12-3/TRBV12-4,14,TRBD1,CASSPRTGEPEQYF,TGTGCCAGCAGTCCCAGGACAGGGGAACCTGAGCAGTACTTC
.,TRBJ2-1,TRBV7-8,12,.,CASTEEGNEQFF,TGTGCCAGCACGGAGGAGGGGAATGAGCAGTTCTTC
many,TRBJ1-1,TRBV29-1,12,.,CSVNRDDTEAFF,TGCAGCGTTAACAGGGATGACACTGAAGCTTTCTTT
.,TRBJ2-1,TRBV20-1,16,TRBD2,CSARPSGTTAYNEQFF,TGCAGTGCCCGGCCTAGCGGGACAACCGCCTACAATGAGCAGTTCTTC
many,TRBJ1-2,TRBV7-9,15,TRBD1,CASSLGTGQSYGYTF,TGTGCCAGCAGCTTAGGGACAGGTCAATCCTATGGCTACACCTTC
.,TRBJ2-2,TRBV19,15,.,CASSYPGFDTGELFF,TGTGCCAGTAGCTATCCAGGGTTCGACACCGGGGAGCTGTTTTTT
few,TRBJ2-5,TRBV12-3/TRBV12-4,14,.,CASSWTGREETQYF,TGTGCCAGCAGTTGGACAGGGAGGGAGGAGACCCAGTACTTC
.,TRBJ2-3,TRBV7-2,16,TRBD2,CASSRTSGSGVDTQYF,TGTGCCAGCAGCCGGACTAGCGGGAGCGGAGTAGATACGCAGTATTTT